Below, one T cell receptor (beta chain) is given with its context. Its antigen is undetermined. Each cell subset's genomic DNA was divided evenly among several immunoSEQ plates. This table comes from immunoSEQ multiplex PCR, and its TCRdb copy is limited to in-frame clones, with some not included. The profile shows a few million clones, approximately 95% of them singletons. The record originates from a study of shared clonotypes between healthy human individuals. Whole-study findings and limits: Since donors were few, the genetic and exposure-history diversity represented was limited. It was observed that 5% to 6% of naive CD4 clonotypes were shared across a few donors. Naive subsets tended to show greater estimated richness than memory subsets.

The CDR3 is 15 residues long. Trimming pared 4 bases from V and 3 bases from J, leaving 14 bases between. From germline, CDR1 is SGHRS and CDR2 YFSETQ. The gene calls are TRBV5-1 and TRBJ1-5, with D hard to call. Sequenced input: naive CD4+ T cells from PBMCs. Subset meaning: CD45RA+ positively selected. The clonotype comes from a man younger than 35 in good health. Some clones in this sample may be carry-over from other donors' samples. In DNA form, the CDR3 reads TGCGCCAGCAGCATTGTACCGGGGTCCAATCAGCCCCAGCATTTT. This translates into CASSIVPGSNQPQHF. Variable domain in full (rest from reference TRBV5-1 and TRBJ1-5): KAGVTQTPRYLIKTRGQQVTLSCSPISGHRSVSWYQQTPGQGLQFLFEYFSETQRNKGNFPGRFSGRQFSNSRSEMNVSTLELGDSALYLCASSIVPGSNQPQHFGDGTRLSIL.